This is a list of T cell receptor beta chains from one sample in a study of T-cell reconstitution after alpha-beta-depleted transplantation in children. TCRdb ran MiXCR on the PCR reads and lists one entry per CDR3 protein. The data hold 350,000 to 400,000 distinct CDR3 sequences, with roughly 22% observed a single time. Material: PBMCs from the stem cell graft donor, obtained from the stem cell graft. Every receptor here comes from a human donor who donated a stem cell graft to a child with acute myeloid leukemia. Each CDR3 is given with its conserved first and last residue. Each record gives: J gene, D gene, V gene, clone size, CDR3 protein, CDR3 DNA. A D gene is named only where the DNA matches it firmly. Size is omitted from some rows. Given values are once, few, many or a class for expanded clones.

TRBJ1-2	-	TRBV14	-	CASSQDLAGPYGYTF	TGTGCCAGCAGCCAAGATCTAGCAGGGCCCTATGGCTACACCTTC
TRBJ2-7	-	TRBV29-1	-	CSARGGTSYEQYF	TGCAGCGCTAGGGGGGGGACCTCCTACGAGCAGTACTTC
TRBJ2-7	TRBD2	TRBV12-3/TRBV12-4	few	CASSPTSGKVEQYF	TGTGCCAGCAGCCCGACTAGCGGGAAGGTCGAGCAGTACTTC
TRBJ2-1	TRBD1	TRBV5-1	-	CASSLDGQGAMEFF	TGCGCCAGCAGCTTGGACGGACAGGGGGCTATGGAGTTCTTC
TRBJ2-1	-	TRBV3-1	-	CASSQEWTPNEQFF	TGTGCCAGCAGCCAAGAATGGACACCCAATGAGCAGTTCTTC
TRBJ2-1	-	TRBV5-1	few	CASSFGSTGGYNEQFF	TGCGCCAGCAGCTTCGGGTCGACCGGGGGTTACAATGAGCAGTTCTTC
TRBJ2-7	TRBD2	TRBV7-8	few	CASSLGGLAGEAQYF	TGTGCCAGCAGCTTAGGGGGACTAGCGGGAGAGGCGCAGTACTTC
TRBJ2-5	TRBD1	TRBV24-1	-	CATSDRPRGICSQYF	TGTGCCACCAGTGATCGCCCCAGGGGGATTTGTTCCCAGTACTTC
TRBJ2-3	-	TRBV28	many	CVTTSTTDTQYF	TGTGTCACGACATCCACTACAGATACGCAGTATTTT
TRBJ2-4	-	TRBV4-1	-	CASSQGFIQVTGAKNIQYF	TGCGCCAGCAGCCAAGGCTTCATACAGGTCACTGGGGCCAAAAACATTCAGTACTTC
TRBJ2-7	-	TRBV5-6	-	CASSFGSNTIYEQYF	TGTGCCAGCAGCTTCGGGTCGAACACGATCTACGAGCAGTACTTC
TRBJ1-1	-	TRBV5-1	few	CASSLDIAVGLGTEAFF	TGCGCCAGCAGCTTGGATATAGCGGTAGGGTTGGGCACTGAAGCTTTCTTT
TRBJ2-1	-	TRBV12-3/TRBV12-4	many	CASSSVWGEQFF	TGTGCCAGCAGTTCAGTTTGGGGTGAGCAGTTCTTC
TRBJ2-2	TRBD2	TRBV6-5	-	CASSYPRVAGGTGELFF	TGTGCCAGCAGTTACCCGAGGGTAGCGGGAGGGACCGGGGAGCTGTTTTTT
TRBJ2-5	-	TRBV6-1	-	CATTTRPAGETQYF	TGTGCCACCACGACTAGGCCGGCAGGAGAGACCCAGTACTTC
TRBJ2-5	-	TRBV28	few	CASTLDSNQETQYF	TGTGCCAGCACCCTAGACTCGAACCAAGAGACCCAGTACTTC
TRBJ1-4	-	TRBV10-3	few	CAISPKAATNEKLFF	TGTGCCATCAGTCCGAAGGCAGCAACTAATGAAAAACTGTTTTTT
TRBJ2-1	TRBD2	TRBV5-1	-	CASSGGEGPHEQFF	TGCGCCAGCAGTGGGGGGGAGGGCCCGCATGAGCAGTTCTTC
TRBJ2-7	-	TRBV5-1	few	CASGLAVSPYEQYF	TGCGCCAGCGGACTGGCGGTCAGCCCCTACGAGCAGTACTTC
TRBJ1-2	-	TRBV29-1	many	CSVTSGGSNYGYTF	TGCAGCGTGACCTCTGGGGGGTCGAACTATGGCTACACCTTC
TRBJ2-7	TRBD1	TRBV12-3/TRBV12-4	many	CASSRDRGSYEQYF	TGTGCCAGCAGTCGGGACAGGGGGTCCTACGAGCAGTACTTC
TRBJ2-3	TRBD2	TRBV20-1	-	CSATLLALSTDTQYF	TGCAGTGCAACCTTACTAGCGTTGAGCACAGATACGCAGTATTTT
TRBJ1-6	-	TRBV24-1	-	CATSHRANSPLHF	TGTGCCACCAGTCACAGGGCCAATTCACCCCTCCACTTT
TRBJ2-7	-	TRBV20-1	few	CSARQGPNEQYF	TGCAGTGCTAGACAGGGTCCCAACGAGCAGTACTTC
TRBJ2-1	TRBD2	TRBV11-2	few	CVSGRGEGYNEQFF	TGTGTCAGCGGGAGGGGGGAGGGCTACAATGAGCAGTTCTTC
TRBJ2-1	TRBD2	TRBV10-3	-	CAILADIYNEQFF	TGTGCCATACTAGCGGATATCTACAATGAGCAGTTCTTC
TRBJ2-3	TRBD2	TRBV10-3	few	CAISSGITDTQYF	TGTGCCATCTCCAGCGGGATCACAGATACGCAGTATTTT